These T cell receptor beta chains were read from a single sample in a study of CD8 T cells in ankylosing spondylitis. Each CDR3 protein gets one entry after TCRdb re-called the 5' RACE reads with MiXCR. The data contain roughly 240,000 distinct CDR3 sequences, under 35% of them singletons. Source material: blood, either unsorted or a sorted T cell fraction (not recorded which). The receptors originated from a male donor with ankylosing spondylitis or in good health (not recorded which). The CDR3 runs from the conserved cysteine through the conserved F or W. Fields, in order: V gene, CDR3 protein.

V: TRBV6-4
CDR3: CASSTGAGTEAFF

V: TRBV12-3/TRBV12-4
CDR3: CASSRTGGRTGELFF

V: TRBV4-2
CDR3: CASSQDFPQLELTGELFF

V: TRBV4-1
CDR3: CASSQVFGETQYF

V: TRBV12-3/TRBV12-4
CDR3: CASSSNSGGVFEQFF

V: TRBV28
CDR3: CASTDPDYEQYF

V: TRBV28
CDR3: CASTLQGQETQYF

V: TRBV4-1
CDR3: CASSHRDTPGNQPQHF

V: TRBV20-1
CDR3: CSARGLAGGINEQFF

V: TRBV20-1
CDR3: CSAPHSGTGYGYTF

V: TRBV7-9
CDR3: CASSLSGGSGANVLTF

V: TRBV6-1
CDR3: CASSEGKAGTQYF

V: TRBV20-1
CDR3: CSARTDSGENEQFF

V: TRBV10-2
CDR3: CASQTETYEQYF

V: TRBV7-4
CDR3: CASSRGVEAFF

V: TRBV7-9
CDR3: CASSRQEYNEQFF

V: TRBV12-3/TRBV12-4
CDR3: CASSFPFSTDTQYF

V: TRBV20-1
CDR3: CSAAAGDQETQYF

V: TRBV11-2
CDR3: CASSLVQGIEAFF

V: TRBV9
CDR3: CASSVTRTTNSYEQYF

V: TRBV12-3/TRBV12-4
CDR3: CASSLGISGTGELFF

V: TRBV4-2
CDR3: CASSQQTGANEKLFF